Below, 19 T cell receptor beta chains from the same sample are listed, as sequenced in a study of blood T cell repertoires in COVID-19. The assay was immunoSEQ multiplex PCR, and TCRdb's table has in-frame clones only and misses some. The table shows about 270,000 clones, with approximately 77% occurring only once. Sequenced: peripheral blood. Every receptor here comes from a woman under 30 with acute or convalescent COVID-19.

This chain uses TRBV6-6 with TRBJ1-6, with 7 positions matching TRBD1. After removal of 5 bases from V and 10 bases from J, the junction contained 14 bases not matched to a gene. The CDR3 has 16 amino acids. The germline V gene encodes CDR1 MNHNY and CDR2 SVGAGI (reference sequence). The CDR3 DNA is TGTGCCAGCAGTATGCAGGGGGGCCCAGCAAGCTCACCCCTCCACTTT. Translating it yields CASSMQGGPASSPLHF.

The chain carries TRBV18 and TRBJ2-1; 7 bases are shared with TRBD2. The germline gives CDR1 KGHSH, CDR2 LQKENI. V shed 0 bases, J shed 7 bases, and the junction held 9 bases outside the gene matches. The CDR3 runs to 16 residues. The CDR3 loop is CASSPPQRGGLNEQFF. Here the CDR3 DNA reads TGTGCCAGCTCACCACCGCAGCGGGGTGGTCTAAATGAGCAGTTCTTC.

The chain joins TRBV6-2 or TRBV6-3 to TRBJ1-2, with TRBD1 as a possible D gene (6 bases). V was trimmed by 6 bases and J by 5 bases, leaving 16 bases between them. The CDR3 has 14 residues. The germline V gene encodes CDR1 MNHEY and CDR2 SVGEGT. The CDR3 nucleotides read TGTGCCAGCAGCGTATACCAAACAGGGTATGGCTACACCTTC. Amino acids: CASSVYQTGYGYTF.

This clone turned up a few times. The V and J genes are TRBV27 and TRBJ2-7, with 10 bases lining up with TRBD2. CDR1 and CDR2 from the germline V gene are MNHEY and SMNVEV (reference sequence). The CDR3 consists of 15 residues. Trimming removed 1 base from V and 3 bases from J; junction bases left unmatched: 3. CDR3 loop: CASSLFWTSGYEQYF. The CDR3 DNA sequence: TGTGCCAGCAGTTTATTCTGGACTAGCGGCTACGAGCAGTACTTC.

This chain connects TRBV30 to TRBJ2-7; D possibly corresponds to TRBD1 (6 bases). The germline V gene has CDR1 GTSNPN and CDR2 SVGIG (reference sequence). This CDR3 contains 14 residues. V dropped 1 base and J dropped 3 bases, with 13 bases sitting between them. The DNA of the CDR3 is TGTGCCTGGAGTGGTGGACAGACCATCTACGAGCAGTACTTC. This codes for CAWSGGQTIYEQYF.

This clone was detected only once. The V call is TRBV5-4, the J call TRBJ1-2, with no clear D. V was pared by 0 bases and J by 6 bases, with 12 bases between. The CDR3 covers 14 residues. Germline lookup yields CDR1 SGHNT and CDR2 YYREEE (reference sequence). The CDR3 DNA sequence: TGTGCCAGCAGCTTGGACCTGGAGCAGCATGGCTACACCTTC. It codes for CASSLDLEQHGYTF.

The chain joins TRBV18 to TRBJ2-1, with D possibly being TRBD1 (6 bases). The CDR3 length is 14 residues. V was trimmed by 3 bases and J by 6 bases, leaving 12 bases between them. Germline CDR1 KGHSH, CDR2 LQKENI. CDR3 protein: CASSPRTASNEQFF. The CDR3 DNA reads TGTGCCAGCTCACCTCGGACAGCCAGCAATGAGCAGTTCTTC.

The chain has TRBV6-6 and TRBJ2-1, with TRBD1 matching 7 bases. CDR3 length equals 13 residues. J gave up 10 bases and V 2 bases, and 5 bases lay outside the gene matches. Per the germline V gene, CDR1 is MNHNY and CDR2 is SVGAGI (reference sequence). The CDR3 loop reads CASSYGTVGEQFF. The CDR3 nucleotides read TGTGCCAGCAGTTACGGGACAGTTGGCGAGCAGTTCTTC.

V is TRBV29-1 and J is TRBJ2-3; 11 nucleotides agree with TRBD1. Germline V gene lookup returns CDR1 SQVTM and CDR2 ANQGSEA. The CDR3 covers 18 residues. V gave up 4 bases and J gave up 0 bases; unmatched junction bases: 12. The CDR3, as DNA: TGCAGCGTTGCCCCACCCCGGGACAGGGGGGGTAGCACAGATACGCAGTATTTT. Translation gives CSVAPPRDRGGSTDTQYF.

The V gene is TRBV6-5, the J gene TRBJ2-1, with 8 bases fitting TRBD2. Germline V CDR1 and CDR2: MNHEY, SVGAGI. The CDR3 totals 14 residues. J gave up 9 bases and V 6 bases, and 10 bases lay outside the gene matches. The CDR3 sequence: CASRTPGLVLEQFF. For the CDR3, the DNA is TGTGCCAGCAGAACCCCGGGACTAGTACTTGAGCAGTTCTTC.

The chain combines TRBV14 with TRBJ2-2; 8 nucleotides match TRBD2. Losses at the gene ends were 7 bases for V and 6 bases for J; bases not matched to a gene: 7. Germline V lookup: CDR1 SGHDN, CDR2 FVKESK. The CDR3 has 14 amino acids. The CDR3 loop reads CASTLAGNSGELFF. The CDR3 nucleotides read TGTGCCAGCACTCTAGCGGGTAATTCCGGGGAGCTGTTTTTT.

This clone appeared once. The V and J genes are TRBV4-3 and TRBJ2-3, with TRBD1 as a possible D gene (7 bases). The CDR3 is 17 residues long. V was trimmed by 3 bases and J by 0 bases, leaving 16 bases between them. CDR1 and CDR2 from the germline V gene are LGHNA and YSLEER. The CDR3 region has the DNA TGCGCCAGCAGCCATGGGGGGACAGAAGCTAGCACAGATACGCAGTATTTT. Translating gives CASSHGGTEASTDTQYF.

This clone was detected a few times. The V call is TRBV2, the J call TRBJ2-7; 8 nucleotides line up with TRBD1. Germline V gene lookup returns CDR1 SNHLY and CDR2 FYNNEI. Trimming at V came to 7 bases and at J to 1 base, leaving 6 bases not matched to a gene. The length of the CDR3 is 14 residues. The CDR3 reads CASMVNRGSYEQYF. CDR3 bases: TGTGCCAGCATGGTTAACAGGGGGTCCTACGAGCAGTACTTC.

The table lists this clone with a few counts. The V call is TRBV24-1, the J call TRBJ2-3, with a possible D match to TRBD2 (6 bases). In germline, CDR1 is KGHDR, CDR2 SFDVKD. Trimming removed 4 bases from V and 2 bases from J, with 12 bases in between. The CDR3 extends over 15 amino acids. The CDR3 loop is CATSDAGGVTDTQYF. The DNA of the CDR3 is TGTGCCACCAGTGACGCCGGAGGGGTCACAGATACGCAGTATTTT.

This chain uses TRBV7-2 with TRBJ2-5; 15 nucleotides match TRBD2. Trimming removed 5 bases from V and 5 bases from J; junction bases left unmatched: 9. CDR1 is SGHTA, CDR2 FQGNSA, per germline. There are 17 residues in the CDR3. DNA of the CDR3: TGTGCCAGCAGCCCTACGGGACTAGCGGGAGGTGGGGAGACCCAGTACTTC. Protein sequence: CASSPTGLAGGGETQYF. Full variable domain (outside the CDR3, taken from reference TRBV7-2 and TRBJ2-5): GAGVSQSPSNKVTEKGKDVELRCDPISGHTALYWYRQSLGQGLEFLIYFQGNSAPDKSGLPSDRFSAERTGGSVSTLTIQRTQQEDSAVYLCASSPTGLAGGGETQYFGPGTRLLVL.

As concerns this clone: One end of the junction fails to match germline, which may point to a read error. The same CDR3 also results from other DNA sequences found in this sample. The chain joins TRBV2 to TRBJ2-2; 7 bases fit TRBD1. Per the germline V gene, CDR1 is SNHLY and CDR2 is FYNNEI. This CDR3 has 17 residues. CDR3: CASSELWGQPNTGELFF. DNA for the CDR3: TGTGCCAGCAGTGAACTTTGGGGACAGCCGAACACCGGAGAGCTGTTTTTT.

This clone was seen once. CDR3 DNA sequence: TGTGCCAGCCGGGGACTAGGAGAACCCTGGGGACAGTTCTTC. Protein product: CASRGLGEPWGQFF. The gene calls are TRBV27 and TRBJ2-1, with 8 bases that match TRBD2. CDR1 is MNHEY and CDR2 is SMNVEV in the germline V gene (reference sequence). This CDR3 has 14 residues. The junction had 16 bases not matched to a gene; V was cut back by 8 bases and J by 13 bases.

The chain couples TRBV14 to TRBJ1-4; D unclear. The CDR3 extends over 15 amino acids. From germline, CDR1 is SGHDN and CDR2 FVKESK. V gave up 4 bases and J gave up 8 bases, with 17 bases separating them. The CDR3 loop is CASSPRSGGGEKLFF. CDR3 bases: TGTGCCAGCAGCCCGAGGTCCGGTGGAGGGGAAAAACTGTTTTTT.

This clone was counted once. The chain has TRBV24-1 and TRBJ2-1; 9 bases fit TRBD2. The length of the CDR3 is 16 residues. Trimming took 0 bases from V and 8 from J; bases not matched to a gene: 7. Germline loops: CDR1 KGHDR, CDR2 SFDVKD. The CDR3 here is CATSDLRREGWDEQFF. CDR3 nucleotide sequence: TGTGCCACCAGTGATTTGCGGCGGGAGGGCTGGGATGAGCAGTTCTTC.